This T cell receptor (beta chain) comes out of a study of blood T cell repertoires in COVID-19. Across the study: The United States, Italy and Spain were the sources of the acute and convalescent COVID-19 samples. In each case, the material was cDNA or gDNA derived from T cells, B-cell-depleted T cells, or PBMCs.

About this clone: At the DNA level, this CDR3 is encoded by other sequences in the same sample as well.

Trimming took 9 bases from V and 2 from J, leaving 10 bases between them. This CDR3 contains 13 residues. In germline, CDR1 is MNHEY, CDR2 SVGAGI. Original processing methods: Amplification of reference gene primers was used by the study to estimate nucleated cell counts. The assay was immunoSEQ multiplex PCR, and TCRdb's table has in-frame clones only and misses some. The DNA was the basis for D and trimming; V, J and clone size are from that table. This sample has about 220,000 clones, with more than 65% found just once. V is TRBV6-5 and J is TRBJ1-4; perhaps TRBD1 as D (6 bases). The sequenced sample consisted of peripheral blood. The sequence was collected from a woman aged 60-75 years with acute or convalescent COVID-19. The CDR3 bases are TGTGCCAGTAGGACAGCTACTAATGAAAAACTGTTTTTT. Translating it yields CASRTATNEKLFF.